The 27 T cell receptor beta chains listed next were all sequenced from one sample in a study of a mutant IDH1 vaccine in newly diagnosed glioma. Their recognized antigens are unknown. Time point in this sample: week 11, during vaccination. Each vaccine dose was 300 ug of mutant IDH1 20-mer peptide, with topical imiquimod. Method: immunoSEQ multiplex PCR; TCRdb's copy keeps in-frame clones and lacks some. In the table there are roughly 60,000 clones, approximately 80% of which are singletons. The specimen comprised PBMCs, sampled from a glioma patient whose treatment included an IDH1 peptide vaccine. The receptor source for this set is a man aged 25 to 45 with glioma.

The chain combines TRBV15 with TRBJ1-2; no clear D. Germline CDR1 reads LNHNV; CDR2 reads YYDKDF (reference sequence). V dropped 0 bases and J dropped 2 bases, with 7 bases sitting between them. There are 14 residues in the CDR3. CDR3 region: CATSRDRGNYGYTF. CDR3 sequence (DNA): TGTGCCACCAGCAGAGATCGAGGGAACTATGGCTACACCTTC.

The genes are TRBV5-1 and TRBJ2-1; TRBD2 matches at 9 bases. Germline V gives CDR1 SGHRS, CDR2 YFSETQ. Unmatched junction bases numbered 13, after V lost 2 bases and J lost 7 bases. The CDR3 is 17 amino acids. The CDR3 DNA sequence: TGCGCCAGCAGCTTCGGTGGTCGCGGGAGGGCCGGGAATGAGCAGTTCTTC. Its protein is CASSFGGRGRAGNEQFF.

The V gene is TRBV2, the J gene TRBJ2-7, with D possibly being TRBD2 (6 bases). Trimming shortened V by 8 bases and J by 2 bases, and 19 bases separated the two germline ends. From germline, CDR1 is SNHLY and CDR2 FYNNEI. This CDR3 has 15 amino acids. The CDR3: CASLALRDSTYEQYF. The CDR3 DNA sequence: TGTGCCAGCCTCGCTCTGAGGGACTCAACCTACGAGCAGTACTTC.

The V and J genes are TRBV5-1 and TRBJ2-3; D remains ambiguous. The CDR3 is 13 residues long. V lost 9 bases, J lost 5 bases, and 16 bases lay in between. Germline CDR1 is SGHRS and CDR2 is YFSETQ. In nucleotides, the CDR3 is TGCGCCACGGCATTAGTGCCCGGAGATACGCAGTATTTT. Translating it yields CATALVPGDTQYF.

CDR3 sequence reads: CASSQVGHYGYTF. The CDR3 DNA is TGCGCCAGCAGCCAAGTAGGCCACTATGGCTACACCTTC. V is TRBV4-1 and J is TRBJ1-2; D is unresolved. Looked up from germline, CDR1 is MGHRA and CDR2 is YSYEKL. The V end lost 1 base, the J end lost 3 bases, and 6 bases lay between the germline ends. The CDR3 extends over 13 amino acids.

The rearrangement links TRBV18 to TRBJ2-6, with D hard to call. Germline V gene data show CDR1 as KGHSH and CDR2 as LQKENI. V was shortened by 2 bases and J by 0 bases, with 8 bases between the two germline ends. The CDR3 extends over 16 amino acids. CDR3 DNA: TGTGCCAGCTCACCATGGGTTTCCTCTGGGGCCAACGTCCTGACTTTC. Amino acid sequence: CASSPWVSSGANVLTF.

The J gene is TRBJ1-3, the V gene TRBV28; D is unclear. Trimming shortened V by 7 bases and J by 5 bases, and 12 bases separated the two germline ends. This CDR3 contains 13 residues. The germline V gene has CDR1 MDHEN and CDR2 SYDVKM. The CDR3 loop reads CASTPSMRNTIYF. The CDR3 nucleotides read TGTGCCAGCACCCCCTCTATGAGAAACACCATATATTTT.

V is TRBV27 and J is TRBJ2-1; D is possibly TRBD2 (5 bases). The V gene's germline CDR1 is MNHEY and CDR2 SMNVEV (reference sequence). The CDR3 runs to 14 residues. V shed 5 bases and J shed 0 bases, with 8 bases lying between them. In nucleotides, the CDR3 is TGTGCCAGCAGTCCGGGGAGCTCCTACAATGAGCAGTTCTTC. This codes for CASSPGSSYNEQFF.

This clone was found once. J is TRBJ2-5 and V is TRBV15; D unresolved. Germline V gives CDR1 LNHNV, CDR2 YYDKDF (reference sequence). Deletions cut 2 bases from V and 2 bases from J, with 12 bases between. The CDR3 has 15 amino acids. CDR3 nucleotides: TGTGCCACCAGCAGACAACTCCAAGGGCAAGAGACCCAGTACTTC. Translated, it gives CATSRQLQGQETQYF.

The chain combines TRBV7-9 with TRBJ1-5; D not certain. Germline V lookup: CDR1 SEHNR, CDR2 FQNEAQ (reference sequence). Trimming took off 6 bases at V and 11 bases at J, with 14 bases between the two ends. CDR3 length equals 12 residues. CDR3: CASRPPLQAQHF. CDR3 in DNA: TGTGCCAGCAGACCCCCGTTGCAGGCCCAGCATTTT.

This rearrangement joins TRBV6-6 to TRBJ1-2, with D perhaps TRBD1 (5 bases). The CDR3 consists of 15 residues. Germline V CDR1 and CDR2: MNHNY, SVGAGI (reference sequence). Trimming took 2 bases from V and 7 from J, leaving 17 bases between them. The CDR3 protein is CASSYAQAGLGGYTF. In nucleotides, the CDR3 is TGTGCCAGCAGTTACGCACAGGCTGGTTTAGGTGGCTACACCTTC.

The rearrangement joins TRBV7-2 to TRBJ1-2; D might be TRBD1 (5 bases). The CDR3 is 13 residues long. Germline V CDR1 and CDR2: SGHTA, FQGNSA. V was pared by 1 base and J by 4 bases, with 7 bases between. The CDR3 sequence is CASSLEGVYGYTF. The CDR3, as DNA: TGTGCCAGCAGCTTAGAAGGGGTCTATGGCTACACCTTC.

The chain employs TRBV6-5 and TRBJ1-6; TRBD1 matches at 8 bases. After removal of 7 bases from V and 9 bases from J, the junction contained 8 bases not matched to a gene. Germline CDR1 and CDR2: MNHEY and SVGAGI. This CDR3 has 14 amino acids. CDR3 coding DNA: TGTGCCAGCAACAGACAGGGGCTTGTTTCACCCCTCCACTTT. Amino acid sequence: CASNRQGLVSPLHF.

This chain uses TRBV9 with TRBJ2-3; 11 bases agree with TRBD2. This CDR3 contains 16 residues. The trim removed 1 base at V and 6 bases at J, leaving 7 bases unmatched. Germline CDR1 reads SGDLS; CDR2 reads YYNGEE. CDR3 nucleotides: TGTGCCAGCAGCGTAAAACTAGCGGGAGTTGGGGATACGCAGTATTTT. Its protein product is CASSVKLAGVGDTQYF.

The genes are TRBV7-9 and TRBJ2-5; 8 bases match TRBD1. Germline values: CDR1 SEHNR, CDR2 FQNEAQ (reference sequence). V lost 5 bases, J lost 5 bases, and 13 bases stayed unmatched. The CDR3 totals 16 residues. CDR3 in amino acids: CASSHSAGGNGETQYF. DNA for the CDR3: TGTGCCAGCAGCCATTCGGCAGGGGGCAATGGTGAGACCCAGTACTTC.

This clone was seen a handful of times. The chain combines TRBV5-1 with TRBJ1-1, with D tentatively TRBD1 (5 bases). CDR1 is SGHRS, CDR2 YFSETQ, per germline. V lost 4 bases, J lost 2 bases, and 15 bases lay in between. CDR3 length: 15 residues. In DNA form, the CDR3 reads TGCGCCAGCAGCACCGGGACGGAAGTAAACACTGAAGCTTTCTTT. This encodes CASSTGTEVNTEAFF.

CDR3 protein: CASSEEGLWFYEQYF. DNA of the CDR3: TGTGCCAGCAGTGAAGAGGGATTGTGGTTCTACGAGCAGTACTTC. The J gene is TRBJ2-7, the V gene TRBV6-1; D unclear. V shed 1 base and J shed 3 bases, with 13 bases lying between them. The germline CDR1 and CDR2 sequences are MNHNS and SASEGT. The CDR3 is 15 residues long.

The genes are TRBV4-1 and TRBJ2-5, with D possibly being TRBD1 or TRBD2 (5 bases each). Germline-derived CDR1 and CDR2 are MGHRA and YSYEKL. V dropped 1 base and J dropped 4 bases, with 13 bases sitting between them. This CDR3 has 15 amino acids. The CDR3: CASSQGIGAGETQYF. The CDR3 nucleotides are TGCGCCAGCAGCCAAGGTATAGGGGCGGGAGAGACCCAGTACTTC.

This clone was counted between two and nine times. V is TRBV7-2 and J is TRBJ2-2; possible D gene TRBD2, 5 bases. The CDR3 runs 16 residues. Trimming cost V 4 bases and J 4 bases, with 16 bases left between them. Germline V gives CDR1 SGHTA, CDR2 FQGNSA. The CDR3 nucleotides read TGTGCCAGCAGCTCCACGAGGGTCCGGACCACCGGGGAGCTGTTTTTT. It translates to CASSSTRVRTTGELFF.

V gene TRBV5-5 combines with J gene TRBJ1-2; 7 bases map to TRBD1. Germline V CDR1 and CDR2: SGHKS, YYEKEE (reference sequence). This CDR3 has 16 residues. Trimming cost V 0 bases and J 4 bases; bases outside gene matches: 9. The CDR3 spells CASSLALGTALYGYTF. CDR3 bases: TGTGCCAGCAGCTTGGCCCTCGGGACAGCTCTCTATGGCTACACCTTC.

V usage is TRBV15 and J usage is TRBJ1-1; D uncertain. The CDR3 contains 17 residues. V shed 5 bases and J shed 1 base, with 20 bases lying between them. CDR1 and CDR2 (germline): LNHNV, YYDKDF (reference sequence). The CDR3 nucleotides read TGTGCCACCAGCTCCCGAAAACTATCACGGGGGAACACTGAAGCTTTCTTT. Amino acid sequence: CATSSRKLSRGNTEAFF.

The chain uses TRBV7-9 and TRBJ1-6; TRBD1 matches 8 bases. There are 16 residues in the CDR3. V was pared by 3 bases and J by 7 bases, with 8 bases of the junction left unmatched. Germline V gives CDR1 SEHNR, CDR2 FQNEAQ (reference sequence). DNA of the CDR3: TGTGCCAGCAGCTTGTCAGGGGGCGGCATGAATTCACCCCTCCACTTT. Translation gives CASSLSGGGMNSPLHF.

The chain's CDR3 is CASSSSQGEAGNTIYF. For the CDR3, the DNA is TGTGCCAGCAGCTCATCACAGGGAGAGGCTGGAAACACCATATATTTT. The chain carries TRBV7-9 and TRBJ1-3; a possible D gene is TRBD1 (6 bases). V was shortened by 4 bases and J by 2 bases, with 15 bases between the two germline ends. The CDR3 is made up of 16 amino acids. Per the germline V gene, CDR1 is SEHNR and CDR2 is FQNEAQ (reference sequence).

The table lists this clone with a few counts. The chain joins TRBV7-9 to TRBJ1-4; the D gene is possibly TRBD1 (5 bases). Germline assignment: CDR1 SEHNR and CDR2 FQNEAQ (reference sequence). The V gene lost 3 bases and the J gene lost 7 bases, with 12 bases spanning the gap. CDR3 length: 14 amino acids. The CDR3 here is CASSLQGSTEKLFF. In nucleotides, the CDR3 is TGTGCCAGCAGCTTGCAGGGCAGCACTGAAAAACTGTTTTTT.

The rearrangement joins TRBV4-1 to TRBJ1-2; 9 bases fit TRBD1. Germline assignment: CDR1 MGHRA and CDR2 YSYEKL. With V trimmed by 4 bases and J by 8 bases, 14 bases remained unmatched. The CDR3 loop spans 16 amino acids. Here the CDR3 DNA reads TGCGCCAGCAGCCTCTTGATAGGACAGGGGATAAAGGGCTACACCTTC. The encoded protein is CASSLLIGQGIKGYTF.

Of note for this clone: This sample also contains other DNA sequences that code for the same CDR3. The chain links TRBV7-9 to TRBJ1-4; D unresolved. V was trimmed by 5 bases and J by 8 bases, leaving 12 bases between them. CDR3 length: 13 amino acids. CDR1 and CDR2 from the germline V gene are SEHNR and FQNEAQ (reference sequence). The CDR3 nucleotides read TGTGCCAGCAGCCCAAGGGTCGGAGAAAAACTGTTTTTT. Residues: CASSPRVGEKLFF.

In regard to this clone: The same CDR3 is also encoded by other DNA sequences in this sample. V gene TRBV28 combines with J gene TRBJ2-5, with no clear D. V lost 6 bases to trimming and J lost 5 bases, with 7 bases between them. The germline V gene has CDR1 MDHEN and CDR2 SYDVKM. The CDR3 runs 11 residues. CDR3 DNA sequence: TGTGCCAGCAGCCTCCGGGAGACCCAGTACTTC. Protein: CASSLRETQYF. Combining the CDR3 with reference TRBV28 and TRBJ2-5 gives the whole variable domain DVKVTQSSRYLVKRTGEKVFLECVQDMDHENMFWYRQDPGLGLRLIYFSYDVKMKEKGDIPEGYSVSREKKERFSLILESASTNQTSMYLCASSLRETQYFGPGTRLLVL.